This TCR beta chain was sequenced in a study of early T cells in non-severe SARS-CoV-2 infection. Study-wide background: Unsorted whole blood bulk RNA was sequenced, with unpaired chains. General study results and limits: Matching against VDJdb likely underestimated virus-specific expansions, favoring anti-spike CD8.

This clonotype was detected a few times. Its antigen is as yet unknown. Unique molecular identifiers tagged individual cDNA molecules. Using its own MiXCR run on the 5' RACE reads, TCRdb lists one record per CDR3 protein. The repertoire includes 55,000 to 70,000 distinct CDR3 sequences, approximately 12% of them detected once, and approximately 1.2% sits in the top ten. This clonotype was sampled from an adult who was a healthcare worker with PCR-confirmed SARS-CoV-2 infection or an uninfected control (not recorded which). The donor label of this sample is uncertain. The input for sequencing was whole blood, taken at baseline.

DNA for the CDR3: TGCGCCAGCAGCCAAGCGGGGAGCTCCTACAATGAGCAGTTCTTC. This encodes CASSQAGSSYNEQFF. The genes are TRBV4-1 and TRBJ2-1; D possibly corresponds to TRBD2 (5 bases). The V and J ends lost 1 base and 0 bases respectively, with 7 bases between them. The CDR3 runs 15 residues. Germline V CDR1 and CDR2: MGHRA, YSYEKL.